The TCR beta chain under discussion was sequenced for a study of T cell changes during pregnancy in multiple sclerosis. Germline values: CDR1 ENHRY, CDR2 SYGVKD. CDR3 size: 16 residues. With 0 bases removed from V and 5 bases from J, the gap between germline ends came to 14 bases. Data came from immunoSEQ multiplex PCR; TCRdb stores just in-frame clones and leaves some out. The data hold tens of thousands of clones, with 91% observed a single time. The sample was peripheral blood, taken after pregnancy. The rearrangement joins TRBV10-3 to TRBJ1-5; D may be TRBD1 (5 bases). The sequence was obtained from a female donor in good health, enrolled as a control in a pregnancy study. In DNA form, the CDR3 reads TGTGCCATCAGTGAGTCGACTTGGGGGGGGGATCAGCCCCAGCATTTT. This codes for CAISESTWGGDQPQHF.